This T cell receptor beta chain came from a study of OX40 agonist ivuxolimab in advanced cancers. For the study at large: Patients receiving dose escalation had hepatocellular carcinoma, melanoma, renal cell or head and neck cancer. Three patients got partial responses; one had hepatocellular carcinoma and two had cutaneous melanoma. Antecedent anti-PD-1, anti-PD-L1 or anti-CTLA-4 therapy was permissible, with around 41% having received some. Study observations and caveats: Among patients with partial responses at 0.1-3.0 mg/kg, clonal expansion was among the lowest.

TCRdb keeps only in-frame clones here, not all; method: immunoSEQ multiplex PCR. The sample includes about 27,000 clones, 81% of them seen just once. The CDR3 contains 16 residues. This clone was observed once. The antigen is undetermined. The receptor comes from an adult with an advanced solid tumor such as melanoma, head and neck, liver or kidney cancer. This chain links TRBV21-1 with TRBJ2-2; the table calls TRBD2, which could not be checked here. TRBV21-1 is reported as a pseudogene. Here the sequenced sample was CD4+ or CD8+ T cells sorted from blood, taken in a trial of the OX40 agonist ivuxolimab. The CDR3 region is CASSGPGLAITGELFF. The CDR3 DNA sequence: TGTGCCAGCAGCGGACCGGGACTAGCGATCACCGGGGAGCTGTTTTTT.